The T cell receptor beta chain described here comes from a study of blood T cells in healthy people across ages. Through a sample-barcoded 5' primer and a J-beta primer mix, a second PCR was run for 7 to 11 cycles. A template-switch adaptor with 12 random nucleotides tagged each cDNA molecule. Using its own MiXCR run on the 5' RACE reads, TCRdb lists one record per CDR3 protein. Here the sample spans hundreds of thousands of distinct CDR3 sequences, roughly 30% being singletons. Trimming pared 3 bases from V and 5 bases from J, leaving 19 bases between. The CDR3 sequence is 15 residues long. CDR1 and CDR2 (germline): GTSNPN, SVGIG (reference sequence).

V gene TRBV30 combines with J gene TRBJ2-5; perhaps TRBD2 as D (6 bases). Sequenced: blood. This sequence originates from a woman older than 75 in good health. The DNA for the CDR3 is TGTGCCTGGAGCCCCGGGACTGGGGAGCGGGAGACCCAGTACTTC. Translated: CAWSPGTGERETQYF.